The rows below give T cell receptor beta chains drawn from one sample of a study of T cell responses to AZD1222 COVID-19 vaccine. TCRdb's table, derived via immunoSEQ multiplex PCR, lists solely in-frame clones and lacks some. The data hold some 88,000 clones, with about 90% observed a single time. Sample: peripheral blood, taken on day 0 of AZD1222 vaccination. Receptors were obtained from an adult in good health. CDR3s include the opening cysteine and the closing phenylalanine or tryptophan. D genes are given only for firm matches. Only part of the rows carry a size: once, few, many, or a class if the clone is expanded.

TRBV7-9,TRBJ1-4,-,-,CASSLIKDTRAVEKLFF,TGTGCCAGCAGCTTGATAAAGGACACTAGAGCAGTTGAAAAACTGTTTTTT
TRBV7-3,TRBJ2-3,-,-,CASSLGGAAGNTQYF,TGTGCCAGCAGCTTAGGCGGGGCCGCGGGGAATACGCAGTATTTT
TRBV4-1,TRBJ1-1,TRBD1,few,CASSQVGQRNTEAFF,TGCGCCAGCAGCCAAGTGGGACAGCGGAACACTGAAGCTTTCTTT
TRBV7-2,TRBJ1-1,TRBD1,-,CASRLSGGVAFF,TGTGCCAGCAGATTATCAGGGGGCGTTGCTTTCTTT
TRBV28,TRBJ1-2,-,-,CASRSQGFYGYTF,TGTGCCAGCAGATCTCAGGGTTTCTATGGCTACACCTTC
TRBV27,TRBJ2-1,-,-,CASSLSNSNEQFF,TGTGCCAGCAGTTTATCGAACAGCAATGAGCAGTTCTTC
TRBV7-8,TRBJ2-5,-,once,CASSLAGHLRETQYF,TGTGCCAGCAGCTTAGCTGGGCACCTAAGGGAGACCCAGTACTTC
TRBV10-3,TRBJ2-7,-,-,CAISVTETSYEQYF,TGTGCCATCAGTGTTACGGAAACCTCCTACGAGCAGTACTTC
TRBV9,TRBJ2-5,TRBD2,-,CASSPLTSAETQYF,TGTGCCAGCAGCCCCCTGACTAGCGCGGAGACCCAGTACTTC
TRBV4-3,TRBJ1-6,-,few,CASSQDQAENYNSPLHF,TGCGCCAGCAGCCAAGATCAGGCAGAAAACTATAATTCACCCCTCCACTTT
TRBV3-1/TRBV3-2,TRBJ1-2,-,-,CASSRGRDGYTF,TGTGCCAGCAGCCGCGGCAGGGATGGCTACACCTTC
TRBV5-1,TRBJ1-6,TRBD1,-,CASSLGRGNSPLHF,TGCGCCAGCAGCTTGGGCAGGGGGAACTCACCCCTCCACTTT
TRBV7-9,TRBJ2-3,-,-,CASSSGLSGTDTQYF,TGTGCCAGCAGCTCAGGACTGTCCGGCACAGATACGCAGTATTTT
TRBV14,TRBJ1-2,-,few,CASSQGWRNYGYTF,TGTGCCAGCAGCCAAGGATGGAGGAACTATGGCTACACCTTC
TRBV19,TRBJ1-5,-,-,CASSLGGPGLNRGNQPQHF,TGTGCCAGTAGTCTTGGAGGACCCGGGCTCAATAGGGGCAATCAGCCCCAGCATTTT
TRBV2,TRBJ1-2,-,-,CASPGRGMRYGYTF,TGTGCCAGCCCAGGGCGGGGGATGCGGTATGGCTACACCTTC
TRBV10-1,TRBJ2-1,-,few,CASSEVEQFF,TGCGCCAGCAGTGAGGTTGAGCAGTTCTTC
TRBV19,TRBJ2-5,-,-,CASSWGAGQQETQYF,TGTGCCAGTAGTTGGGGGGCAGGTCAGCAAGAGACCCAGTACTTC
TRBV9,TRBJ2-3,TRBD1,-,CASSGDRVIDTQYF,TGTGCCAGCAGTGGGGACAGGGTTATAGATACGCAGTATTTT
TRBV6-5,TRBJ1-1,TRBD1,-,CASTQMGQMNTEAFF,TGTGCCAGCACCCAAATGGGACAGATGAACACTGAAGCTTTCTTT
TRBV7-9,TRBJ1-6,-,-,CASSSHSPTSPLHF,TGTGCCAGCAGCTCCCATTCTCCCACATCACCCCTCCACTTT
TRBV12-5,TRBJ2-3,TRBD2,-,CASGWTSGRLFWADTQYF,TGTGCTAGTGGTTGGACTAGCGGGAGGCTGTTTTGGGCAGATACGCAGTATTTT
TRBV12-3/TRBV12-4,TRBJ2-3,TRBD1,-,CASGQGWGDTQYF,TGTGCCAGCGGACAGGGGTGGGGAGATACGCAGTATTTT
TRBV5-8,TRBJ2-2,TRBD2,once,CASSYRRTSGNTGELFF,TGTGCCAGCAGCTATAGAAGGACTAGCGGTAACACCGGGGAGCTGTTTTTT
TRBV18,TRBJ1-5,-,-,CASSPRDGGNQPQHF,TGTGCCAGCTCACCACGGGACGGCGGAAATCAGCCCCAGCATTTT
TRBV3-1/TRBV3-2,TRBJ2-4,-,few,CASSQEASKNIQYF,TGTGCCAGCAGCCAAGAGGCCAGCAAAAACATTCAGTACTTC
TRBV28,TRBJ1-5,-,-,CASTGHTGSNQPQHF,TGTGCCAGCACAGGACACACAGGCAGCAATCAGCCCCAGCATTTT
TRBV6-5,TRBJ2-7,-,-,CASSPSRNEQYF,TGTGCCAGCAGTCCCTCCCGGAACGAGCAGTACTTC
TRBV12-3/TRBV12-4,TRBJ2-5,-,-,CASSLVETQYF,TGTGCCAGCAGTTTGGTCGAGACCCAGTACTTC
TRBV2,TRBJ2-1,-,-,CASSEVVTFNEQFF,TGTGCCAGCAGTGAAGTTGTGACCTTCAATGAGCAGTTCTTC
TRBV6-2/TRBV6-3,TRBJ2-2,-,-,CASSTVLGTVSTGELFF,TGTGCCAGCAGTACCGTTTTAGGTACAGTGAGCACCGGGGAGCTGTTTTTT
TRBV9,TRBJ2-7,-,few,CASSKGQGSSGSSYEQYF,TGTGCCAGCAGCAAGGGACAGGGTTCTAGCGGGAGCTCCTACGAGCAGTACTTC
TRBV7-6,TRBJ2-1,TRBD2,-,CASSLTRLASVNEQFF,TGTGCCAGCAGCTTAACGAGACTAGCGTCTGTTAATGAGCAGTTCTTC